A single sample is the source of the 13 T cell receptor beta chains below, sequenced in a study of blood T cell repertoires in COVID-19. The repertoire was sequenced with immunoSEQ multiplex PCR; TCRdb's copy has only in-frame clones and lacks some. This repertoire shows roughly 270,000 clones, approximately 88% found once; its top ten account for about 8.6%. Sequencing was performed on peripheral blood. The receptors originated from a man aged 18 to 30 with active or convalescent COVID-19.

The V call is TRBV29-1, the J call TRBJ2-5, with 9 bases aligning to TRBD1. The CDR3 runs 14 residues. The germline CDR1 and CDR2 sequences are SQVTM and ANQGSEA. After removal of 1 base from V and 3 bases from J, the junction contained 3 bases not matched to a gene. CDR3 nucleotides: TGCAGCGTTGAAGGGAGACAGGGGGAAGAGACCCAGTACTTC. Translation gives CSVEGRQGEETQYF.

The chain joins TRBV6-1 to TRBJ1-5, with 8 positions matching TRBD1. The V and J ends lost 3 bases and 4 bases, in that order; junction bases with no gene match: 2. This CDR3 has 14 amino acids. Germline V CDR1 and CDR2: MNHNS, SASEGT. The CDR3 loop is CASSEDRVNQPQHF. CDR3 nucleotides: TGTGCCAGCAGTGAGGACAGGGTTAATCAGCCCCAGCATTTT.

V usage is TRBV3-1 (or the pseudogene TRBV3-2) and J usage is TRBJ2-2; 10 bases map to TRBD2. With 6 bases clipped from V and 7 bases from J, the junction kept 8 bases outside the gene matches. CDR3 length: 15 amino acids. CDR1 is LGHDT and CDR2 is YNNKEL in the germline V gene (reference sequence). The CDR3 nucleotides are TGTGCCAGCAGTCTAGCGGGGGTTTTAGGCGGGGAGCTGTTTTTT. It translates to CASSLAGVLGGELFF.

The CDR3 loop is CASSAEGALPDTQYF. The CDR3 DNA is TGTGCCAGCAGCGCCGAGGGGGCTTTGCCAGATACGCAGTATTTT. The chain uses TRBV9 and TRBJ2-3; 7 bases fit TRBD1. The CDR3 spans 15 residues. Germline values: CDR1 SGDLS, CDR2 YYNGEE. V lost 3 bases, J lost 4 bases, and 8 bases stayed unmatched. Full variable domain (missing parts from reference TRBV9 and TRBJ2-3): DSGVTQTPKHLITATGQRVTLRCSPRSGDLSVYWYQQSLDQGLQFLIQYYNGEERAKGNILERFSAQQFPDLHSELNLSSLELGDSALYFCASSAEGALPDTQYFGPGTRLTVL.

This clone occurred a few times. The V and J genes are TRBV18 and TRBJ1-1; 11 bases map to TRBD1. V was clipped by 3 bases and J by 4 bases; unmatched bases: 7. The CDR3 is made up of 16 amino acids. Germline lookup yields CDR1 KGHSH and CDR2 LQKENI. The CDR3 sequence: CASSPDRGRLSTEAFF. The CDR3 bases are TGTGCCAGCTCACCGGACAGGGGGCGTTTAAGCACTGAAGCTTTCTTT.

The J gene is TRBJ1-5, the V gene TRBV19; weak D call: TRBD1 (6 bases). This CDR3 is 14 amino acids long. From germline, CDR1 is LNHDA and CDR2 SQIVND (reference sequence). The ends were cut back, 5 bases at V and 1 base at J, with 9 bases in the middle. The CDR3 loop reads CASSDTGSNQPQHF. DNA for the CDR3: TGTGCCAGTAGTGACACAGGGAGCAATCAGCCCCAGCATTTT.

V and J are TRBV2 and TRBJ2-5, with a weak D call TRBD1 (6 bases). V lost 6 bases and J 9 bases, leaving 26 bases between the germline ends. CDR3 length: 16 amino acids. Germline assignment: CDR1 SNHLY and CDR2 FYNNEI. The CDR3 coding sequence is TGTGCCAGCAGGACGGTGGACAGCGACAAGAGAACGGCCCAGTACTTC. As protein: CASRTVDSDKRTAQYF.

The rearrangement joins TRBV7-2 to TRBJ2-7; 7 positions agree with TRBD2. This CDR3 has 16 residues. From germline, CDR1 is SGHTA and CDR2 FQGNSA. With 1 base clipped from V and 9 bases from J, the junction kept 15 bases outside the gene matches. This CDR3 is CASSLEARLAPQGQYF. In nucleotides, the CDR3 is TGTGCCAGCAGCTTAGAGGCGCGACTAGCTCCCCAGGGGCAGTACTTC.

The V call is TRBV5-6, the J call TRBJ1-1; no definite D call. Germline V gene lookup returns CDR1 SGHDT and CDR2 YYEEEE. This CDR3 contains 11 residues. V gave up 2 bases and J gave up 7 bases, with 6 bases separating them. The CDR3 bases are TGTGCCAGCAGCTTTTCCCGTGAAGCTTTCTTT. This sequence encodes CASSFSREAFF. Full variable domain (remainder filled in from reference TRBV5-6 and TRBJ1-1): DAGVTQSPTHLIKTRGQQVTLRCSPKSGHDTVSWYQQALGQGPQFIFQYYEEEERQRGNFPDRFSGHQFPNYSSELNVNALLLGDSALYLCASSFSREAFFGQGTRLTVV.

The J gene is TRBJ1-4, the V gene TRBV4-3; 11 bases match TRBD1. Trimming cost V 0 bases and J 8 bases; bases outside gene matches: 8. Germline assignment: CDR1 LGHNA and CDR2 YSLEER. The CDR3 runs to 17 residues. CDR3 DNA sequence: TGCGCCAGCAGCCAAGACTGGACAGGGGGCGCCGGAGAAAAACTGTTTTTT. Its protein is CASSQDWTGGAGEKLFF.

The chain uses TRBV6-1 and TRBJ2-6; the D gene is possibly TRBD1 (6 bases). The CDR3 totals 15 residues. The V end lost 2 bases, the J end lost 2 bases, and 7 bases lay between the germline ends. CDR1 is MNHNS and CDR2 is SASEGT in the germline V gene. DNA of the CDR3: TGTGCCAGCAGTGAACGACAGGCTGGGGCCAACGTCCTGACTTTC. Residues: CASSERQAGANVLTF.

The CDR3 DNA reads TGCGCCAGCAGCCAAGATCAGGGGGCGCGGGAAGCTTTCTTT. Translation gives CASSQDQGAREAFF. The gene calls are TRBV4-3 and TRBJ1-1; 8 bases align to TRBD1. The CDR3 covers 14 residues. Germline trimming cut 0 bases from V and 8 bases from J; bases unmatched to any gene: 5. Looked up from germline, CDR1 is LGHNA and CDR2 is YSLEER.

The CDR3 DNA is TGTGCCAGCAGCACCCATCCCACGACAGGGACCTACGAGCAGTACTTC. Encoded protein: CASSTHPTTGTYEQYF. The rearrangement joins TRBV7-9 to TRBJ2-7; 7 positions agree with TRBD1. Trimming removed 5 bases from V and 2 bases from J; junction bases left unmatched: 12. The CDR3 is made up of 16 amino acids. CDR1 and CDR2 from the germline V gene are SEHNR and FQNEAQ (reference sequence). Based on the CDR3 plus reference TRBV7-9 and TRBJ2-7, the full variable domain is DTGVSQNPRHKITKRGQNVTFRCDPISEHNRLYWYRQTLGQGPEFLTYFQNEAQLEKSRLLSDRFSAERPKGSFSTLEIQRTEQGDSAMYLCASSTHPTTGTYEQYFGPGTRLTVT.